This T cell receptor (beta chain) originates from a study of T cell changes during pregnancy in multiple sclerosis. Germline assignment: CDR1 MNHEY and CDR2 SVGAGI. Between the trimmed V and J ends, which lost 4 bases and 6 bases, there was a span of 7 bases. The CDR3 sequence is 12 residues long. This clone was seen just once. Some clones are missing from TCRdb's copy, which holds only in-frame ones; the method was immunoSEQ multiplex PCR. The table shows under 45,000 clones, with roughly 92% occurring only once. This clonotype was sampled from a female donor in good health, enrolled as a control in a pregnancy study. The chain joins TRBV6-5 to TRBJ1-5; TRBD1 is a possible D gene (6 bases). Material: CD4+ T cells from peripheral blood mononuclear cells, obtained in the third trimester of pregnancy. CDR3 nucleotide sequence: TGTGCCAGCAGTTTCAGGGGTCAGCCCCAGCATTTT. The encoded protein is CASSFRGQPQHF.